The sample holds a few counts of the clone carrying this T cell receptor (beta chain). What it binds is not known. At one end the junction does not follow the germline gene, possibly because of a read error. This CDR3 is built from 16 residues. CDR1 and CDR2 (germline): SGHAT, FQDESV (reference sequence). The data stem from a study of tumor and adjacent non-tumor tissue in lung cancer. No cell sorting was done before RNA was extracted from the tissue. TCRbeta libraries were built with three rounds of nested PCR, modified from ARM-PCR. TCRdb re-analysed the multiplex PCR reads in MiXCR, keeping a single row per CDR3 protein. Here the sample spans more than 95,000 distinct CDR3 sequences, roughly 67% being singletons. Study observations and caveats: Shorter survival was associated with higher TCR diversity in tumors.

This clonotype originated in a man under 40 with non-small cell lung cancer. This chain connects TRBV11-1 to TRBJ2-4, with D tentatively TRBD1 (5 bases). The sequenced sample consisted of lung tumor tissue. The CDR3 coding sequence is TGTGTCAGCACCCACTCAGGCAGGGCGACCAAAAACATTCAGTGTTTC. It is translated as CVSTHSGRATKNIQCF.